What follows describes a single TCR beta chain. Its antigen is still unknown. This entry belongs to a study of early T cells in non-severe SARS-CoV-2 infection. Regarding the study as a whole: VDJdb matching skewed toward anti-spike CD8 responses, missing private and CD4 specificities.

V was pared by 3 bases and J by 5 bases, with 19 bases between. Germline V gene data show CDR1 as SGHTA and CDR2 as FQGNSA. This CDR3 is 16 amino acids long. TCRdb re-called the 5' RACE reads through MiXCR, storing one row per CDR3 protein. Among about 49,000 distinct CDR3 sequences listed, around 11% were seen once. The J gene is TRBJ2-5, the V gene TRBV7-2; no reliable D call. The sequence was collected from an adult who was a healthcare worker with PCR-confirmed SARS-CoV-2 infection or an uninfected control (not recorded which). The sample comprised whole blood. CDR3 in amino acids: CASSLESFPSWETQYF. CDR3 bases: TGTGCCAGCAGCTTGGAGAGCTTCCCGAGCTGGGAGACCCAGTACTTC.